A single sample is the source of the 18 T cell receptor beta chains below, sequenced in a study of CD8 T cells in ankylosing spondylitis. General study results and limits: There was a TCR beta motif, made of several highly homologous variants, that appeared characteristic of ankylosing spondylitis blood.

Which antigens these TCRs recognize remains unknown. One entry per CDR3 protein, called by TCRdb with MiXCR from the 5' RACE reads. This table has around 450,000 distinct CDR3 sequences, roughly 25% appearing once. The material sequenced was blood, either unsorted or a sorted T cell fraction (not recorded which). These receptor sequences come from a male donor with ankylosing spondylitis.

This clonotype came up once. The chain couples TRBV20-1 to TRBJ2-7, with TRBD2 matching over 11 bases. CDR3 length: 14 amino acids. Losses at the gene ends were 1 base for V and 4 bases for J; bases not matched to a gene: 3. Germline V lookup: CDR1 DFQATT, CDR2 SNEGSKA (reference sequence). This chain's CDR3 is CSARVPSGGYEQYF. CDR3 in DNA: TGCAGTGCTAGAGTCCCTAGCGGGGGGTACGAGCAGTACTTC.

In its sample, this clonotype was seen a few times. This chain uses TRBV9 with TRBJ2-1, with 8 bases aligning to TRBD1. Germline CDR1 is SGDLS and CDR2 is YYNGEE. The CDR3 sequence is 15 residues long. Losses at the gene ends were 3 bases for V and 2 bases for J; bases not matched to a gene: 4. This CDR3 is CASSDKTGAYNEQFF. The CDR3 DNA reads TGTGCCAGCAGCGACAAGACAGGGGCCTACAATGAGCAGTTCTTC.

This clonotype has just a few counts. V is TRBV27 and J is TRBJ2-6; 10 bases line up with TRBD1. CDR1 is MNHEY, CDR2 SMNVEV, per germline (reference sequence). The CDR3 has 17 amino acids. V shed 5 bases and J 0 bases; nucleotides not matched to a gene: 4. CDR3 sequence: CASSPGTGVSGANVLTF. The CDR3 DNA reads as TGTGCCAGCAGTCCCGGGACAGGGGTCTCTGGGGCCAACGTCCTGACTTTC.

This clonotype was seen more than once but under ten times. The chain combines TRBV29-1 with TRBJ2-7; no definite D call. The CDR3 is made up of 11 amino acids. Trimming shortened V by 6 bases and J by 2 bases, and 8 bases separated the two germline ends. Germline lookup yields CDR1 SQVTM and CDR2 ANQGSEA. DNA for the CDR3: TGCAGCGTCCGACCGACCTACGAGCAGTACGTC. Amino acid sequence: CSVRPTYEQYV.

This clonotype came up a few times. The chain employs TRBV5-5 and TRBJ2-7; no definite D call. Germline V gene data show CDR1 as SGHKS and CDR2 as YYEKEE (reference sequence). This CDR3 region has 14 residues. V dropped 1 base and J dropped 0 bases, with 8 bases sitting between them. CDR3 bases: TGTGCCAGCAGCTTGACGGCCGGCTCCTACGAGCAGTACTTC. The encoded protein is CASSLTAGSYEQYF. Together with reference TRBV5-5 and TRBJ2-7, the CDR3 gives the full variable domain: DAGVTQSPTHLIKTRGQQVTLRCSPISGHKSVSWYQQVLGQGPQFIFQYYEKEERGRGNFPDRFSARQFPNYSSELNVNALLLGDSALYLCASSLTAGSYEQYFGPGTRLTVT.

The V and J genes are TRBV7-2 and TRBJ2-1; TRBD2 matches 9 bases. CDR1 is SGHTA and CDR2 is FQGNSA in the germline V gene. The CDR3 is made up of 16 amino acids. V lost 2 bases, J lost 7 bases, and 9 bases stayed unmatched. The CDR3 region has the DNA TGTGCCAGCAGCTTAATAGCGGGAGAGTGGGCAAATGAGCAGTTCTTC. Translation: CASSLIAGEWANEQFF.

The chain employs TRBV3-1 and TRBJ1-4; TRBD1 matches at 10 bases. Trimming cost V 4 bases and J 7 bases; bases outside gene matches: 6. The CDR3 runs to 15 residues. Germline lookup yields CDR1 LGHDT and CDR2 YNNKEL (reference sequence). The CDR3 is CASSRTGTGVEKLFF. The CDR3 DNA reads TGTGCCAGCAGCCGAACCGGGACAGGGGTTGAAAAACTGTTTTTT.

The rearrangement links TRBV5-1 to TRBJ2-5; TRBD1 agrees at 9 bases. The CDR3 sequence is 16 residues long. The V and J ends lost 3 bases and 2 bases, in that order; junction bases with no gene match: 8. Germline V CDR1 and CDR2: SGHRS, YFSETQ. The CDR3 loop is CASSSQGASVQETQYF. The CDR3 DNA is TGCGCCAGCAGCTCACAGGGGGCTTCTGTTCAAGAGACCCAGTACTTC.

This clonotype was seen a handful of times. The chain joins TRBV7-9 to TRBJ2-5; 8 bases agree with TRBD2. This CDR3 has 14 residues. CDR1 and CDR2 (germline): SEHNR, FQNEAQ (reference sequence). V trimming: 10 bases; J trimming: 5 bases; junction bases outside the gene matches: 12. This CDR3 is CATRESGSSETQYF. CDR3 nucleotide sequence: TGTGCCACCCGGGAGAGCGGGAGTTCGGAGACCCAGTACTTC.

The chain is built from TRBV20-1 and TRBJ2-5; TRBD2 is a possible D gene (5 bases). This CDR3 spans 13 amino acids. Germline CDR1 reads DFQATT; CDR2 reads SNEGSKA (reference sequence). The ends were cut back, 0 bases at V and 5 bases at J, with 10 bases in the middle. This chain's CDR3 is CSAREGLWETQYF. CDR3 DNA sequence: TGCAGTGCTAGAGAAGGACTTTGGGAGACCCAGTACTTC.

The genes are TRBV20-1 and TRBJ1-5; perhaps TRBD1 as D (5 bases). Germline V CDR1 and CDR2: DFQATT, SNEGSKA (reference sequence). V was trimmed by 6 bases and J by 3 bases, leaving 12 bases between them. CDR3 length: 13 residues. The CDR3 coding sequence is TGCAGTGCACTAAGGGGCGACAATCAGCCCCAGCATTTT. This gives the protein CSALRGDNQPQHF.

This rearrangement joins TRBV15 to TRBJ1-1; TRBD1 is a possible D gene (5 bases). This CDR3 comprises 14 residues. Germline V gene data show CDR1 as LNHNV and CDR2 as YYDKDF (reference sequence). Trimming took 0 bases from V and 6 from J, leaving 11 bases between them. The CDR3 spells CATSRDEPGSEAFF. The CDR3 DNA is TGTGCCACCAGCAGAGATGAGCCAGGGTCTGAAGCTTTCTTT.

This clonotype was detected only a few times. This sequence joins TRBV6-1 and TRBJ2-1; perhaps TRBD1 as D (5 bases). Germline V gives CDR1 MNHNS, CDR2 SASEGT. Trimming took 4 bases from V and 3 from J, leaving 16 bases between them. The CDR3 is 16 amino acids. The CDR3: CASSVGPPRDYNEQFF. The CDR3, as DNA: TGTGCCAGCAGTGTTGGTCCGCCCAGGGACTACAATGAGCAGTTCTTC.

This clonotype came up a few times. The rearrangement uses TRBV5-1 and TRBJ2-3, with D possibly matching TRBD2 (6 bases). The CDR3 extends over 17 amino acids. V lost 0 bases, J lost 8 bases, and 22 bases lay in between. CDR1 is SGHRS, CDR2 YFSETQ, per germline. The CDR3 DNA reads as TGCGCCAGCAGCTTGGGATCGACTAGACAGAGGGCTGCTACGCAGTATTTT. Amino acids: CASSLGSTRQRAATQYF.

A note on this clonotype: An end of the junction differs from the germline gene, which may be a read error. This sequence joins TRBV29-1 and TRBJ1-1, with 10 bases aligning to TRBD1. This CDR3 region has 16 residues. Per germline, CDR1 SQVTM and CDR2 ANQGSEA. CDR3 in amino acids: CSVEGSWTGGEQGAFF. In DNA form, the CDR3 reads TGCAGCGTGGAAGGTTCCTGGACAGGGGGTGAACAAGGAGCTTTCTTT.

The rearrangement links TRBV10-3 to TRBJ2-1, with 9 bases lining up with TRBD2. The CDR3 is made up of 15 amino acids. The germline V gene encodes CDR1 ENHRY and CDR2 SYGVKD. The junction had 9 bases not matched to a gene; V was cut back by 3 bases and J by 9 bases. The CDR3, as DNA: TGTGCCATCAGTGAAGGGCGGGAGGGCCGGTTTGAGCAGTTCTTC. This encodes CAISEGREGRFEQFF.

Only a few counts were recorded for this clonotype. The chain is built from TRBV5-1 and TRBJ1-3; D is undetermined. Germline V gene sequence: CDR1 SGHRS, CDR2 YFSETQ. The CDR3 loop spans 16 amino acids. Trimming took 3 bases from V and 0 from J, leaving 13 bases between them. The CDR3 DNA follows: TGCGCCAGCAGCTCAGTTGCAGTAAACTCTGGAAACACCATATATTTT. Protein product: CASSSVAVNSGNTIYF.

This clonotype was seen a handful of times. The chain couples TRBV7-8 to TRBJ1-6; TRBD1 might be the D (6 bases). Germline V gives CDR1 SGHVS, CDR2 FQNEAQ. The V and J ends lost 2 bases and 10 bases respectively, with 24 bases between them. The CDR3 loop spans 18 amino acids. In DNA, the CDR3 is TGTGCCAGCAGCTTAAGAGCAGTGACGGGGGCGGGGGAATCACCCCTCCACTTT. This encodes CASSLRAVTGAGESPLHF.